Following are 16 T cell receptor beta chains from one sample sequenced in a study of CD8 T cells in Susac syndrome. The authors reverse transcribed roughly 0.5 to 1 ug RNA with random hexamers. TCRdb re-called the immunoSEQ multiplex PCR reads through MiXCR, storing one row per CDR3 protein. In the table there are some 130,000 distinct CDR3 sequences, approximately 89% of which are singletons. Sample: CD8+ T cells from PBMCs. These receptors all stem from a human donor with multiple sclerosis.

This clonotype was seen just once. This chain joins TRBV13 and TRBJ2-7, with D unclear. Germline V CDR1 and CDR2: PRHDT, FYEKMQ (reference sequence). The CDR3 spans 15 residues. V shed 4 bases and J shed 0 bases, with 13 bases lying between them. CDR3 in amino acids: CASSSSNINSYEQYF. CDR3 nucleotide sequence: TGTGCCAGCAGCTCCTCAAATATAAACTCCTACGAGCAGTACTTC.

The chain's CDR3 is CASSLDIRTGNYGYTF. Written as DNA, the CDR3 is TGTGCCAGCAGCTTGGATATAAGGACAGGGAACTATGGCTACACCTTC. V is TRBV5-5 and J is TRBJ1-2, with 8 bases fitting TRBD1. CDR1 and CDR2 from the germline V gene are SGHKS and YYEKEE (reference sequence). The CDR3 consists of 16 residues. After removal of 0 bases from V and 2 bases from J, the junction contained 6 bases not matched to a gene.

The chain recombines TRBV6-5 with TRBJ1-1; the D is unclear. V shed 2 bases and J shed 0 bases, with 10 bases lying between them. CDR1 is MNHEY and CDR2 is SVGAGI in the germline V gene. The length of the CDR3 is 15 residues. In DNA form, the CDR3 reads TGTGCCAGCAGTTACCAGACCGGGGTGAACACTGAAGCTTTCTTT. It translates to CASSYQTGVNTEAFF.

The chain combines TRBV4-2 with TRBJ2-2; TRBD1 might be the D (6 bases). Germline V gives CDR1 LGHNA, CDR2 YNFKEQ. V shed 4 bases and J shed 3 bases, with 12 bases lying between them. The CDR3 length is 15 residues. CDR3 bases: TGTGCCAGCAGCCCCTTGACAGGATACACCGGGGAGCTGTTTTTT. Translating it yields CASSPLTGYTGELFF.

The chain employs TRBV6-5 and TRBJ2-2, with TRBD1 identical over 8 bases. Losses at the gene ends were 2 bases for V and 2 bases for J; bases not matched to a gene: 10. The CDR3 loop spans 18 amino acids. From germline, CDR1 is MNHEY and CDR2 SVGAGI. CDR3 in amino acids: CASSYGALTGVNTGELFF. DNA for the CDR3: TGTGCCAGCAGTTACGGGGCTTTGACAGGGGTTAACACCGGGGAGCTGTTTTTT.

The chain uses TRBV4-1 and TRBJ2-7, with 9 positions matching TRBD2. From germline, CDR1 is MGHRA and CDR2 YSYEKL. This CDR3 comprises 16 residues. With V trimmed by 4 bases and J by 3 bases, 10 bases remained unmatched. The CDR3 DNA reads as TGCGCCAGCAGCCTAGGGGTGGCGGGAGGGCTCTACGAGCAGTACTTC. It yields the protein CASSLGVAGGLYEQYF.

The V call is TRBV27, the J call TRBJ2-7; 10 nucleotides match TRBD2. This CDR3 is 13 amino acids long. Germline V gene data show CDR1 as MNHEY and CDR2 as SMNVEV (reference sequence). The J segment lost 3 bases and the V segment lost 6 bases, leaving 2 bases of the junction unmatched. The CDR3, as DNA: TGTGCCAGCAGGTGGACTAGCGGCTACGAGCAGTACTTC. It yields the protein CASRWTSGYEQYF.

V is TRBV6-4 and J is TRBJ2-5; D not certain. Trimming pared 1 base from V and 9 bases from J, leaving 15 bases between. Germline lookup yields CDR1 MRHNA and CDR2 SNTAGT. There are 14 residues in the CDR3. The CDR3 loop is CASSDFRCQGSQYF. The DNA of the CDR3 is TGTGCCAGCAGTGACTTCCGTTGCCAAGGGTCCCAGTACTTC.

V gene TRBV4-3 combines with J gene TRBJ2-1; D is ambiguous. This CDR3 has 13 residues. Looked up from germline, CDR1 is LGHNA and CDR2 is YSLEER. V was pared by 0 bases and J by 7 bases, with 7 bases between. CDR3 bases: TGCGCCAGCAGCCAAGATCCAGCAAATGAGCAGTTCTTC. Amino acid sequence: CASSQDPANEQFF.

The chain couples TRBV5-1 to TRBJ1-1; D gene uncertain. Per germline, CDR1 SGHRS and CDR2 YFSETQ. Trimming took off 4 bases at V and 6 bases at J, with 13 bases between the two ends. CDR3 length equals 13 residues. In DNA, the CDR3 is TGCGCCAGCAGCCCCGGGTCCCCCCCTGAAGCTTTCTTT. Translated, it gives CASSPGSPPEAFF.

The chain employs TRBV27 and TRBJ1-4; perhaps TRBD1 as D (6 bases). The CDR3 is 15 amino acids. Germline V gene sequence: CDR1 MNHEY, CDR2 SMNVEV (reference sequence). Trimming removed 6 bases at V and 2 bases at J, with 13 bases between. The CDR3 coding sequence is TGTGCCAGCAGGGTACAGGGATTCACTAATGAAAAACTGTTTTTT. Protein: CASRVQGFTNEKLFF. The entire variable domain, with the rest obtained from reference TRBV27 and TRBJ1-4, is as follows: EAQVTQNPRYLITVTGKKLTVTCSQNMNHEYMSWYRQDPGLGLRQIYYSMNVEVTDKGDVPEGYKVSRKEKRNFPLILESPSPNQTSLYFCASRVQGFTNEKLFFGSGTQLSVL.

The chain has TRBV3-1 and TRBJ1-1; the D is unclear. The CDR3 has 13 amino acids. Trimming pared 6 bases from V and 0 bases from J, leaving 8 bases between. Germline V gene data show CDR1 as LGHDT and CDR2 as YNNKEL (reference sequence). Here the CDR3 reads CASRLELNTEAFF. In DNA, the CDR3 is TGTGCCAGCAGGCTAGAGCTGAACACTGAAGCTTTCTTT.

The rearrangement links TRBV25-1 to TRBJ1-1; D ambiguous. Trimming left V 0 bases short and J 1 base short, with 6 bases between. CDR1 MGHDK and CDR2 SYGVNS come from the germline V gene. The length of the CDR3 is 14 residues. Here the CDR3 DNA reads TGTGCCAGCAGTGAATACTCAGGGAACACTGAAGCTTTCTTT. It specifies CASSEYSGNTEAFF. The whole variable domain, remainder taken from reference TRBV25-1 and TRBJ1-1, is EADIYQTPRYLVIGTGKKITLECSQTMGHDKMYWYQQDPGMELHLIHYSYGVNSTEKGDLSSESTVSRIRTEHFPLTLESARPSHTSQYLCASSEYSGNTEAFFGQGTRLTVV.

This clonotype was seen only once. This rearrangement joins TRBV28 to TRBJ2-1, with TRBD1 matching over 9 bases. With 6 bases clipped from V and 6 bases from J, the junction kept 15 bases outside the gene matches. The CDR3 contains 17 residues. Germline CDR1 MDHEN, CDR2 SYDVKM. The CDR3 coding sequence is TGTGCCAGCAGCCCGCTAATTGGGACAGGGTGGGTCAATGAGCAGTTCTTC. Its protein product is CASSPLIGTGWVNEQFF.

This chain uses TRBV6-2 or TRBV6-3 with TRBJ2-2; D perhaps matches TRBD1 (5 bases). Trimming pared 0 bases from V and 5 bases from J, leaving 13 bases between. The CDR3 sequence is 16 residues long. CDR1 is MNHEY, CDR2 SVGEGT, per germline. CDR3 sequence (DNA): TGTGCCAGCAGTTACTCGGGGCTTCGTACGACCGGGGAGCTGTTTTTT. Its translation: CASSYSGLRTTGELFF.

This rearrangement joins TRBV12-3 or TRBV12-4 to TRBJ1-1; D is unresolved. V gave up 6 bases and J gave up 7 bases, with 9 bases separating them. The CDR3 runs to 11 residues. Here the CDR3 DNA reads TGTGCCAGCAGACCTTGGGGTGAAGCTTTCTTT. It translates to CASRPWGEAFF.